This is a list of T cell receptor beta chains from one sample in a study of T-cell reconstitution after alpha-beta-depleted transplantation in children. TCRdb used MiXCR to reprocess the PCR reads, holding one entry per CDR3 protein. The table has approximately 640,000 distinct CDR3 sequences, around 16% seen once. Sequencing used PBMCs from the stem cell graft donor, obtained from the stem cell graft. Receptors were obtained from a human donor who donated a stem cell graft to a child with acute myeloid leukemia. Both conserved end residues are part of each CDR3. Each record gives: clone size, V gene, J gene, CDR3 protein. Only part of the rows carry a size: once, few, many, or a class if the clone is expanded.

clone_size: .
v_call: TRBV11-2
j_call: TRBJ2-3
cdr3_aa: CASRGGTGPPLSTDTQYF

clone_size: few
v_call: TRBV29-1
j_call: TRBJ1-1
cdr3_aa: CSVDHRDLMNTEAFF

clone_size: .
v_call: TRBV12-3/TRBV12-4
j_call: TRBJ2-7
cdr3_aa: CASSPSGTGRNEQYF

clone_size: few
v_call: TRBV7-2
j_call: TRBJ2-3
cdr3_aa: CASSQRSSGGPTDTQYF

clone_size: few
v_call: TRBV5-1
j_call: TRBJ2-5
cdr3_aa: CASTLKMYQETQYF

clone_size: few
v_call: TRBV7-2
j_call: TRBJ2-3
cdr3_aa: CASSPGLAGARDTQYF

clone_size: .
v_call: TRBV21-1
j_call: TRBJ1-6
cdr3_aa: CASSGRDRGINSPLHF

clone_size: many
v_call: TRBV5-6
j_call: TRBJ2-1
cdr3_aa: CASSLAFRVGEQFF

clone_size: many
v_call: TRBV7-2
j_call: TRBJ1-1
cdr3_aa: CASSPRGRAEAFF

clone_size: .
v_call: TRBV11-2
j_call: TRBJ2-7
cdr3_aa: CASSPSGQFEQYF

clone_size: .
v_call: TRBV4-1
j_call: TRBJ2-2
cdr3_aa: CASSPLIGDGELFF

clone_size: many
v_call: TRBV12-3/TRBV12-4
j_call: TRBJ1-5
cdr3_aa: CASSLLGYNQPQHF

clone_size: .
v_call: TRBV6-2/TRBV6-3
j_call: TRBJ1-2
cdr3_aa: CASSYRANGYTF

clone_size: few
v_call: TRBV6-2/TRBV6-3
j_call: TRBJ2-2
cdr3_aa: CASSRDTYTGELFF

clone_size: .
v_call: TRBV5-1
j_call: TRBJ2-3
cdr3_aa: CPSSLVTSGGPGGDTQYF

clone_size: many
v_call: TRBV20-1
j_call: TRBJ2-1
cdr3_aa: CSASPRNTYNEQFF

clone_size: .
v_call: TRBV6-5
j_call: TRBJ2-2
cdr3_aa: CASSYNRAGELFF

clone_size: many
v_call: TRBV20-1
j_call: TRBJ2-7
cdr3_aa: CSATPVDRGSSYEQYF

clone_size: .
v_call: TRBV6-5
j_call: TRBJ1-2
cdr3_aa: CASSYSPTAFDGYTF

clone_size: many
v_call: TRBV29-1
j_call: TRBJ2-7
cdr3_aa: CSVGQGGYEQYF

clone_size: .
v_call: TRBV7-2
j_call: TRBJ2-1
cdr3_aa: CASSRTGYYNEQFF

clone_size: .
v_call: TRBV4-3
j_call: TRBJ1-2
cdr3_aa: CASSQDRRGNYGYTF

clone_size: many
v_call: TRBV27
j_call: TRBJ1-4
cdr3_aa: CASSAYRDTEKLFF

clone_size: .
v_call: TRBV4-1
j_call: TRBJ2-3
cdr3_aa: CASSQVLAGGPIDTQYF

clone_size: many
v_call: TRBV12-3/TRBV12-4
j_call: TRBJ2-3
cdr3_aa: CASSAGRADTQYF

clone_size: many
v_call: TRBV12-5
j_call: TRBJ1-1
cdr3_aa: CASGLSWGAEAFF

clone_size: few
v_call: TRBV20-1
j_call: TRBJ2-1
cdr3_aa: CSAGTHTYPNNEQFF

clone_size: many
v_call: TRBV20-1
j_call: TRBJ1-1
cdr3_aa: CSARPSPGGSHGTEAFF

clone_size: many
v_call: TRBV12-3/TRBV12-4
j_call: TRBJ2-1
cdr3_aa: CASSLRKGSYNEQFF

clone_size: .
v_call: TRBV29-1
j_call: TRBJ1-2
cdr3_aa: CSVEDPRDREQGYTF

clone_size: .
v_call: TRBV3-1
j_call: TRBJ1-2
cdr3_aa: CASSQDLRGGYTF

clone_size: few
v_call: TRBV4-1
j_call: TRBJ2-1
cdr3_aa: CASSQEVWDNEQFF

clone_size: many
v_call: TRBV15
j_call: TRBJ1-2
cdr3_aa: CATSERDGDFFGRTF

clone_size: few
v_call: TRBV4-3
j_call: TRBJ2-1
cdr3_aa: CASSQDRVGVNNEQFF

clone_size: few
v_call: TRBV9
j_call: TRBJ2-2
cdr3_aa: CASSVVSGQNTGELFF

clone_size: few
v_call: TRBV28
j_call: TRBJ1-5
cdr3_aa: CASTGQGRSQPQHF

clone_size: few
v_call: TRBV29-1
j_call: TRBJ2-3
cdr3_aa: CSVGTAGWDTQYF

clone_size: .
v_call: TRBV18
j_call: TRBJ1-6
cdr3_aa: CASSLGQGSVYSPLHF

clone_size: .
v_call: TRBV24-1
j_call: TRBJ1-1
cdr3_aa: CATSDSRGLTNTEAFF

clone_size: many
v_call: TRBV20-1
j_call: TRBJ2-2
cdr3_aa: CSAERGYTGELFF

clone_size: few
v_call: TRBV10-2
j_call: TRBJ2-5
cdr3_aa: CASLGPYQETQYF

clone_size: many
v_call: TRBV29-1
j_call: TRBJ2-1
cdr3_aa: CSVFTGHWAARDNEQFF

clone_size: many
v_call: TRBV20-1
j_call: TRBJ1-3
cdr3_aa: CSGTGEDTIYF

clone_size: few
v_call: TRBV10-3
j_call: TRBJ1-4
cdr3_aa: CAISDSGREKLFF

clone_size: few
v_call: TRBV6-2/TRBV6-3
j_call: TRBJ1-3
cdr3_aa: CASSLQGAVGNTIYF

clone_size: .
v_call: TRBV20-1
j_call: TRBJ2-1
cdr3_aa: CSARDRLRGGFNEQFF

clone_size: many
v_call: TRBV7-3
j_call: TRBJ2-1
cdr3_aa: CASSSSSGGGYNEQFF

clone_size: many
v_call: TRBV20-1
j_call: TRBJ1-2
cdr3_aa: CSARDQQGAQYGYTF

clone_size: .
v_call: TRBV7-9
j_call: TRBJ1-1
cdr3_aa: CASSLEGAAGAFF

clone_size: many
v_call: TRBV7-2
j_call: TRBJ1-2
cdr3_aa: CASSFSTEIGYTF

clone_size: .
v_call: TRBV7-9
j_call: TRBJ2-1
cdr3_aa: CASGRTNDEQFF

clone_size: many
v_call: TRBV20-1
j_call: TRBJ1-1
cdr3_aa: CSARETVNTEAFF

clone_size: many
v_call: TRBV20-1
j_call: TRBJ1-6
cdr3_aa: CSATPSKSSPLHF

clone_size: few
v_call: TRBV12-3/TRBV12-4
j_call: TRBJ2-2
cdr3_aa: CASSSLAGGYTGELFF

clone_size: .
v_call: TRBV10-3
j_call: TRBJ2-7
cdr3_aa: CAISESGEIYEQYF

clone_size: few
v_call: TRBV6-5
j_call: TRBJ1-5
cdr3_aa: CASSLRGQGNQPQHF

clone_size: many
v_call: TRBV15
j_call: TRBJ2-5
cdr3_aa: CATSRDPRETQYF

clone_size: few
v_call: TRBV20-1
j_call: TRBJ1-5
cdr3_aa: CSAMVPLDGVTHQPQHF

clone_size: .
v_call: TRBV10-2
j_call: TRBJ1-2
cdr3_aa: CASLDGYNYGYTF

clone_size: .
v_call: TRBV20-1
j_call: TRBJ2-1
cdr3_aa: CSARVFSGGIDEQFF